The 30 T cell receptor beta chains listed next were all sequenced from one sample in a study of cytomegalovirus exposure and HLA in healthy donors. Some clones are missing from TCRdb's copy, which holds only in-frame ones; the method was immunoSEQ multiplex PCR. The sample shows 110,000 to 150,000 clones, roughly nine tenths of them seen only once. The sample taken for sequencing was PBMCs. The origin of the receptors is a man between 18 and 29 years old in good health and CMV-seronegative.

The V and J genes are TRBV19 and TRBJ2-7; D might be TRBD1 (5 bases). With 5 bases removed from V and 1 base from J, the gap between germline ends came to 9 bases. CDR1 and CDR2 from the germline V gene are LNHDA and SQIVND (reference sequence). The CDR3 length is 13 residues. The CDR3 sequence: CASSSDTSYEQYF. CDR3 nucleotide sequence: TGTGCCAGTAGTTCGGACACATCCTACGAGCAGTACTTC.

This clone was counted a single time. The V call is TRBV14, the J call TRBJ2-7; maybe TRBD2 (5 bases). Trimming cost V 1 base and J 1 base, with 11 bases left between them. CDR3 length: 15 amino acids. Germline-derived CDR1 and CDR2 are SGHDN and FVKESK. The CDR3 bases are TGTGCCAGCAGCCAAGCGACGGGATTATCCTACGAGCAGTACTTC. Protein product: CASSQATGLSYEQYF.

J is TRBJ2-1 and V is TRBV19; 8 bases map to TRBD2. The CDR3 covers 16 residues. Unmatched junction bases numbered 3, after V lost 0 bases and J lost 2 bases. Per the germline V gene, CDR1 is LNHDA and CDR2 is SQIVND (reference sequence). The CDR3 nucleotides are TGTGCCAGTAGTATAGAGGGGCGGGGGGCCTACAATGAGCAGTTCTTC. Translated: CASSIEGRGAYNEQFF.

This clone was counted a single time. V usage is TRBV2 and J usage is TRBJ2-1; a possible D gene is TRBD1 (6 bases). The CDR3 spans 15 residues. The V end lost 5 bases, the J end lost 0 bases, and 11 bases lay between the germline ends. Germline V gene data show CDR1 as SNHLY and CDR2 as FYNNEI. The CDR3 loop is CASSTTGRSYNEQFF. CDR3 sequence (DNA): TGTGCCAGCAGTACGACAGGACGCTCCTACAATGAGCAGTTCTTC.

This clone showed up just a few times. The chain recombines TRBV5-8 with TRBJ2-5, with unresolved D. Germline values: CDR1 SGHTS, CDR2 YDEGEE. The CDR3 loop spans 14 amino acids. The V and J ends lost 1 base and 5 bases respectively, with 12 bases between them. This chain's CDR3 is CASSLLVFGETQYF. The CDR3 DNA is TGTGCCAGCAGCTTGTTGGTCTTCGGGGAGACCCAGTACTTC.

The gene calls are TRBV4-1 and TRBJ2-1; 9 positions agree with TRBD2. The CDR3 contains 16 residues. Unmatched junction bases numbered 7, after V lost 4 bases and J lost 3 bases. Germline V gene lookup returns CDR1 MGHRA and CDR2 YSYEKL. The CDR3 DNA reads as TGCGCCAGCAGCCCGCGGATAGCGGGGGACTACAATGAGCAGTTCTTC. This translates into CASSPRIAGDYNEQFF.

The rearrangement uses TRBV28 and TRBJ1-4; TRBD1 matches at 7 bases. Germline CDR1 reads MDHEN; CDR2 reads SYDVKM. J was trimmed by 5 bases and V by 4 bases; bases with no gene match: 4. This CDR3 region has 14 residues. In DNA, the CDR3 is TGTGCCAGCAGTTGGAACAGGGGAAATGAAAAACTGTTTTTT. Translation: CASSWNRGNEKLFF. Complete variable domain (other parts from reference TRBV28 and TRBJ1-4): DVKVTQSSRYLVKRTGEKVFLECVQDMDHENMFWYRQDPGLGLRLIYFSYDVKMKEKGDIPEGYSVSREKKERFSLILESASTNQTSMYLCASSWNRGNEKLFFGSGTQLSVL.

CDR3 residues: CASSLRTGAYNEQFF. CDR3 in DNA: TGTGCCAGCAGCCTTCGGACAGGGGCTTACAATGAGCAGTTCTTC. The rearrangement joins TRBV11-3 to TRBJ2-1; 9 nucleotides line up with TRBD1. V was pared by 5 bases and J by 4 bases, with 6 bases of the junction left unmatched. CDR1 is SGHNT, CDR2 YENEEA, per germline. The CDR3 consists of 15 residues.

The chain carries TRBV28 and TRBJ2-7, with TRBD1 matching over 10 bases. The CDR3 spans 15 residues. V trimming: 8 bases; J trimming: 5 bases; junction bases outside the gene matches: 12. Per the germline V gene, CDR1 is MDHEN and CDR2 is SYDVKM. The CDR3 here is CASGSSGQGLDEQYF. The CDR3 DNA follows: TGTGCCAGCGGGTCTTCGGGACAGGGGTTAGACGAGCAGTACTTC. The whole variable domain, remainder taken from reference TRBV28 and TRBJ2-7, is DVKVTQSSRYLVKRTGEKVFLECVQDMDHENMFWYRQDPGLGLRLIYFSYDVKMKEKGDIPEGYSVSREKKERFSLILESASTNQTSMYLCASGSSGQGLDEQYFGPGTRLTVT.

In this sample, this clone turned up a few times. The chain links TRBV27 to TRBJ2-1, with unresolved D. CDR3 size: 13 residues. V lost 6 bases and J 5 bases, leaving 11 bases between the germline ends. The germline V gene encodes CDR1 MNHEY and CDR2 SMNVEV (reference sequence). CDR3 in DNA: TGTGCCAGCAGGACAACAGAAAACAATGAGCAGTTCTTC. It yields the protein CASRTTENNEQFF.

V is TRBV5-1 and J is TRBJ2-7, with 8 positions matching TRBD2. The CDR3 covers 15 residues. CDR1 and CDR2 (germline): SGHRS, YFSETQ. With V trimmed by 5 bases and J by 1 base, 8 bases remained unmatched. CDR3 in amino acids: CASSYGTSFSYEQYF. The CDR3 nucleotides read TGCGCCAGCAGTTACGGGACTAGTTTTTCCTACGAGCAGTACTTC.

This chain connects TRBV27 to TRBJ1-5; D is ambiguous. V was trimmed by 2 bases and J by 5 bases, leaving 7 bases between them. CDR3 size: 13 residues. Germline CDR1 MNHEY, CDR2 SMNVEV (reference sequence). CDR3 in amino acids: CASSLGRHQPQHF. The CDR3 DNA is TGTGCCAGCAGTTTAGGCAGGCATCAGCCCCAGCATTTT.

V usage is TRBV7-9 and J usage is TRBJ2-3, with D perhaps matching TRBD2 (5 bases). The V end lost 1 base, the J end lost 0 bases, and 17 bases lay between the germline ends. The CDR3 totals 18 residues. Germline loops: CDR1 SEHNR, CDR2 FQNEAQ (reference sequence). CDR3 in amino acids: CASSLGAARISSTDTQYF. As DNA, the CDR3 is TGTGCCAGCAGCTTAGGAGCGGCTCGGATCTCTAGCACAGATACGCAGTATTTT.

This chain joins TRBV7-6 and TRBJ2-1, with 10 positions matching TRBD1. Germline V gives CDR1 SGHVS, CDR2 FNYEAQ. With V trimmed by 0 bases and J by 5 bases, 1 base remained unmatched. The CDR3 is 15 amino acids. The DNA of the CDR3 is TGTGCCAGCAGCTTAGCTGGGACAGGGGACAATGAGCAGTTCTTC. It codes for CASSLAGTGDNEQFF.

The sample holds one count of this clone. This sequence joins TRBV10-1 and TRBJ2-1, with 8 bases fitting TRBD1. Germline V gives CDR1 WNHNN, CDR2 SYGVQD (reference sequence). Trimming removed 5 bases from V and 5 bases from J; junction bases left unmatched: 5. This CDR3 region has 14 residues. In DNA, the CDR3 is TGCGCCAGCAGTAAAGGACAGGGACACAATGAGCAGTTCTTC. Translation: CASSKGQGHNEQFF.

V is TRBV28 and J is TRBJ2-7; D call uncertain. V was trimmed by 3 bases and J by 0 bases, leaving 9 bases between them. Germline V CDR1 and CDR2: MDHEN, SYDVKM. The CDR3 spans 14 residues. CDR3 protein: CASSLRLTSYEQYF. CDR3 bases: TGTGCCAGCAGTTTGAGACTGACCTCCTACGAGCAGTACTTC.

The chain uses TRBV7-9 and TRBJ2-7; 7 bases map to TRBD1. The V segment lost 6 bases and the J segment 1 base; nucleotides outside the gene matches: 3. The length of the CDR3 is 13 residues. From germline, CDR1 is SEHNR and CDR2 FQNEAQ (reference sequence). This chain's CDR3 is CASRPRGSYEQYF. The CDR3 nucleotides read TGTGCCAGCAGACCCAGGGGGTCCTACGAGCAGTACTTC.

The chain has TRBV15 and TRBJ2-1, with 8 nucleotides matching TRBD1. The CDR3 is 13 amino acids. Germline-derived CDR1 and CDR2 are LNHNV and YYDKDF (reference sequence). V was pared by 4 bases and J by 12 bases, with 8 bases of the junction left unmatched. CDR3 sequence: CATSMDRALVQFF. The DNA of the CDR3 is TGTGCCACCAGCATGGACAGGGCTTTAGTGCAGTTCTTC. The full variable domain, completed using reference TRBV15 and TRBJ2-1, is DAMVIQNPRYQVTQFGKPVTLSCSQTLNHNVMYWYQQKSSQAPKLLFHYYDKDFNNEADTPDNFQSRRPNTSFCFLDIRSPGLGDTAMYLCATSMDRALVQFFGPGTRLTVL.

This sequence joins TRBV11-2 and TRBJ2-7; possible D gene TRBD1, 5 bases. The germline V gene encodes CDR1 SGHAT and CDR2 FQNNGV. The CDR3 is 14 residues long. The V end was cut by 2 bases, the J end by 2 bases, with 10 bases between. The CDR3 DNA is TGTGCCAGCAGCTTACAAGGGGAAGCCTACGAGCAGTACTTC. Amino acid sequence: CASSLQGEAYEQYF.

This clone was detected once. V and J are TRBV27 and TRBJ2-7, with 7 positions matching TRBD2. This CDR3 is built from 19 residues. The V gene's germline CDR1 is MNHEY and CDR2 SMNVEV (reference sequence). Losses at the gene ends were 2 bases for V and 0 bases for J; bases not matched to a gene: 16. CDR3 residues: CASSLNPPVAGDPSYEQYF. The CDR3 coding sequence is TGTGCCAGCAGTTTAAACCCACCGGTTGCGGGGGACCCCTCCTACGAGCAGTACTTC.

The rearrangement joins TRBV2 to TRBJ2-2; D is possibly TRBD1 (6 bases). This CDR3 spans 13 amino acids. V shed 7 bases and J shed 5 bases, with 11 bases lying between them. Germline V gene sequence: CDR1 SNHLY, CDR2 FYNNEI. Here the CDR3 DNA reads TGTGCCAGCAACAGGGAGAGGACCGGGGAGCTGTTTTTT. Protein sequence: CASNRERTGELFF. The whole variable domain, filled in from reference TRBV2 and TRBJ2-2, reads EPEVTQTPSHQVTQMGQEVILRCVPISNHLYFYWYRQILGQKVEFLVSFYNNEISEKSEIFDDQFSVERPDGSNFTLKIRSTKLEDSAMYFCASNRERTGELFFGEGSRLTVL.

This chain connects TRBV5-4 to TRBJ2-7; 9 nucleotides agree with TRBD1. There are 14 residues in the CDR3. The V and J ends lost 4 bases and 3 bases, in that order; junction bases with no gene match: 5. The V gene's germline CDR1 is SGHNT and CDR2 YYREEE (reference sequence). CDR3 nucleotide sequence: TGTGCCAGCAGCCCGCGGACAGGGGACTACGAGCAGTACTTC. Translated, it gives CASSPRTGDYEQYF.

This chain joins TRBV5-1 and TRBJ2-7; D perhaps matches TRBD2 (6 bases). CDR3 size: 16 residues. The V gene lost 1 base and the J gene lost 2 bases, with 16 bases spanning the gap. The germline gives CDR1 SGHRS, CDR2 YFSETQ. In DNA form, the CDR3 reads TGCGCCAGCAGCTTGCATTGGGACTCCACCGCCTACGAGCAGTACTTC. The encoded protein is CASSLHWDSTAYEQYF.

The genes are TRBV12-5 and TRBJ2-7; TRBD2 might be the D (5 bases). Looked up from germline, CDR1 is LGHNT and CDR2 is FRNRAP. V was trimmed by 2 bases and J by 6 bases, leaving 8 bases between them. The CDR3 length is 12 residues. The CDR3: CASGLRGSEQYF. DNA for the CDR3: TGTGCTAGTGGTTTGCGGGGATCCGAGCAGTACTTC. The whole variable domain, filled in from reference TRBV12-5 and TRBJ2-7, reads DARVTQTPRHKVTEMGQEVTMRCQPILGHNTVFWYRQTMMQGLELLAYFRNRAPLDDSGMPKDRFSAEMPDATLATLKIQPSEPRDSAVYFCASGLRGSEQYFGPGTRLTVT.

V gene TRBV21-1 combines with J gene TRBJ1-2. TRBV21-1 is classified as a pseudogene. This CDR3 has 14 amino acids. The CDR3 DNA is TGTGCCAGCAGCAAAGAGGCTAGGAACTATGGCTACACCTTC. Protein product: CASSKEARNYGYTF.

The chain joins TRBV28 to TRBJ2-7; the D gene is possibly TRBD2 (6 bases). CDR1 is MDHEN and CDR2 is SYDVKM in the germline V gene. The CDR3 is 14 residues long. V lost 3 bases, J lost 3 bases, and 12 bases lay in between. CDR3 residues: CASSFAGRIYEQYF. The CDR3 coding sequence is TGTGCCAGCAGTTTTGCGGGGAGGATCTACGAGCAGTACTTC.

This chain joins TRBV2 and TRBJ2-5, with 9 bases that match TRBD2. Germline lookup yields CDR1 SNHLY and CDR2 FYNNEI. V lost 5 bases, J lost 1 base, and 8 bases stayed unmatched. This CDR3 has 16 amino acids. CDR3 nucleotides: TGTGCCAGCAGTCTGGCTAGCGGGAAAGGCCAAGAGACCCAGTACTTC. As protein: CASSLASGKGQETQYF.

V gene TRBV7-2 combines with J gene TRBJ1-6, with unresolved D. Trimming left V 7 bases short and J 0 bases short, with 10 bases between. The V gene's germline CDR1 is SGHTA and CDR2 FQGNSA. This CDR3 spans 15 amino acids. As DNA, the CDR3 is TGTGCCAGCACCACACCCAGCTCCTATAATTCACCCCTCCACTTT. Its protein is CASTTPSSYNSPLHF.

Points on this clone: The same CDR3 arises from other DNA sequences in this sample as well. The chain joins TRBV7-2 to TRBJ1-3; TRBD1 might be the D (5 bases). Germline V gene sequence: CDR1 SGHTA, CDR2 FQGNSA. The CDR3 runs to 14 residues. Trimming took off 6 bases at V and 0 bases at J, with 9 bases between the two ends. CDR3 sequence: CASSLTGSGNTIYF. The CDR3 bases are TGTGCCAGCAGTCTAACAGGCTCTGGAAACACCATATATTTT.

The chain uses TRBV19 and TRBJ2-7; 7 bases are a match to TRBD1. The CDR3 length is 14 residues. Germline CDR1 reads LNHDA; CDR2 reads SQIVND (reference sequence). The V segment lost 5 bases and the J segment 6 bases; nucleotides outside the gene matches: 10. The CDR3 sequence is CASSFDREIGEQYF. The CDR3, as DNA: TGTGCCAGTAGTTTTGACAGGGAGATCGGCGAGCAGTACTTC.